The 19 T cell receptor beta chains below all came from one sample that was sequenced in a study of spatial heterogeneity in lung cancer. MiXCR, applied by TCRdb to the 5' RACE reads, yields one record per CDR3 protein. The data show 110,000 or so distinct CDR3 sequences, 10% to 14% seen once. The time point is: blood at routine non-recurrence follow-up after resection. Sequencing used PBMCs, obtained at follow-up. Receptors originate from a female donor with early-stage non-small cell lung cancer.

This clonotype was detected a few times. CDR3 DNA: TGTGCCAGCAGTTTGGCACTGATCGAAATGGGCACCATATATTTT. Protein sequence: CASSLALIEMGTIYF. The chain couples TRBV12-3 or TRBV12-4 to TRBJ1-3; D call uncertain. The CDR3 has 15 amino acids. The V end lost 3 bases, the J end lost 9 bases, and 18 bases lay between the germline ends.

CDR3: CASSSAGGTDTQYF. The CDR3 nucleotides are TGTGCCAGCAGCTCAGCAGGGGGGACAGATACGCAGTATTTT. This sequence joins TRBV7-3 and TRBJ2-3; D might be TRBD1 (7 bases). Germline V gives CDR1 SGHTA, CDR2 FQGTGA. V shed 4 bases and J shed 3 bases, with 11 bases lying between them. The CDR3 length is 14 residues.

The V call is TRBV7-9, the J call TRBJ1-1; unclear D gene. The CDR3 covers 13 residues. From germline, CDR1 is SEHNR and CDR2 FQNEAQ (reference sequence). Trimming removed 11 bases at V and 1 base at J, with 14 bases between. The CDR3 protein is CAGSRGGNTEAFF. CDR3 in DNA: TGTGCCGGCTCAAGAGGAGGGAACACTGAAGCTTTCTTT.

Ten or more counts support this clonotype. V is TRBV11-2 and J is TRBJ1-1; possibly TRBD1 for D (6 bases). Germline loops: CDR1 SGHAT, CDR2 FQNNGV. This CDR3 is 14 amino acids long. Trimming removed 5 bases at V and 1 base at J, with 11 bases between. CDR3 sequence (DNA): TGTGCCAGCAGCCGAGCAGGGGCGAACACTGAAGCTTTCTTT. Its translation is CASSRAGANTEAFF.

The V gene is TRBV2, the J gene TRBJ1-4, with 12 bases lining up with TRBD1. Germline V gene lookup returns CDR1 SNHLY and CDR2 FYNNEI. This CDR3 contains 15 residues. V gave up 6 bases and J gave up 7 bases; unmatched junction bases: 6. The CDR3, as DNA: TGTGCCAGCAGGCCCGGGACAGGGGGCGTTGAAAAACTGTTTTTT. Its translation: CASRPGTGGVEKLFF.

Many counts were recorded for this clonotype. This chain joins TRBV3-1 and TRBJ2-1; D call uncertain. Germline values: CDR1 LGHDT, CDR2 YNNKEL (reference sequence). The CDR3 has 12 residues. The ends were cut back, 4 bases at V and 8 bases at J, with 9 bases in the middle. The CDR3 region has the DNA TGTGCCAGCAGCCGGCGTCTGGATGAGCAGTTCTTC. Amino acids: CASSRRLDEQFF.

This clonotype came up many times. V and J are TRBV10-3 and TRBJ2-7; no firm D call. The germline V gene has CDR1 ENHRY and CDR2 SYGVKD. There are 14 residues in the CDR3. Trimming stripped 0 bases from V and 1 base from J, with 7 bases between. The CDR3 DNA reads TGTGCCATCAGTGAGTCTACCGGGTCCTACGAGCAGTACTTC. Translated: CAISESTGSYEQYF.

This clonotype was detected a few times. In DNA, the CDR3 is TGTGCCAGCAGCCCCACCGGGACAGGGGCTTATAGCAATCAGCCCCAGCATTTT. Protein sequence: CASSPTGTGAYSNQPQHF. The chain recombines TRBV7-9 with TRBJ1-5; 10 nucleotides line up with TRBD1. With 5 bases clipped from V and 0 bases from J, the junction kept 10 bases outside the gene matches. Germline lookup yields CDR1 SEHNR and CDR2 FQNEAQ (reference sequence). The CDR3 consists of 18 residues.

The chain has TRBV19 and TRBJ2-5; no definite D call. Germline CDR1 reads LNHDA; CDR2 reads SQIVND (reference sequence). The CDR3 has 13 amino acids. Trimming removed 5 bases at V and 7 bases at J, with 14 bases between. The CDR3 is CASSSTSRGTQYF. CDR3 sequence (DNA): TGTGCCAGTAGTTCGACCTCCCGAGGGACCCAGTACTTC.

In this sample, this clonotype turned up a few times. The chain is built from TRBV27 and TRBJ2-7, with D possibly being TRBD1 or TRBD2 (5 bases each). V was cut by 0 bases and J by 5 bases, with 14 bases left in between. CDR3 size: 15 residues. Germline lookup yields CDR1 MNHEY and CDR2 SMNVEV (reference sequence). The CDR3 spells CASSLSGPMGHEQYV. The CDR3, as DNA: TGTGCCAGCAGTTTATCCGGACCCATGGGACACGAGCAGTACGTC.

J is TRBJ1-1 and V is TRBV19; tentatively, D is TRBD1 (5 bases). The CDR3 sequence is 18 residues long. Trimming left V 3 bases short and J 0 bases short, with 20 bases between. CDR1 and CDR2 (germline): LNHDA, SQIVND (reference sequence). CDR3 DNA sequence: TGTGCCAGTAGTATTGGATGGGGCGAGCTCCCACTGAACACTGAAGCTTTCTTT. Translated: CASSIGWGELPLNTEAFF.

CDR3 sequence (DNA): TGCAGTGCTAGACAGGGACGCGAGCAGTACTTC. It yields the protein CSARQGREQYF. This sequence joins TRBV20-1 and TRBJ2-7, with D perhaps given as TRBD1 or TRBD2 (5 bases each). The germline CDR1 and CDR2 sequences are DFQATT and SNEGSKA (reference sequence). The CDR3 has 11 residues. V lost 2 bases to trimming and J lost 6 bases, with 8 bases between them.

This clonotype showed up many times. CDR3 amino acids: CASAKRTTDTQYF. CDR3 sequence (DNA): TGTGCCAGCGCAAAGCGGACCACAGATACGCAGTATTTT. The chain uses TRBV2 and TRBJ2-3, with D tentatively TRBD2 (5 bases). The CDR3 is 13 amino acids. V was clipped by 8 bases and J by 2 bases, with 11 bases between them. Germline CDR1 reads SNHLY; CDR2 reads FYNNEI.

The V gene is TRBV7-9, the J gene TRBJ2-3; a weak D match, TRBD2 (6 bases). V gave up 5 bases and J gave up 0 bases, with 12 bases separating them. The CDR3 sequence is 15 residues long. Germline CDR1 SEHNR, CDR2 FQNEAQ (reference sequence). CDR3 nucleotide sequence: TGTGCCAGCAGCGTGGGACTTTTAAGCACAGATACGCAGTATTTT. This codes for CASSVGLLSTDTQYF.

The chain uses TRBV19 and TRBJ1-5; the match to TRBD1 covers 7 bases. The CDR3 extends over 14 amino acids. The V and J ends lost 6 bases and 3 bases, in that order; junction bases with no gene match: 5. Looked up from germline, CDR1 is LNHDA and CDR2 is SQIVND (reference sequence). For the CDR3, the DNA is TGTGCCAGTAGGCCCGACAGGGTCAATCAGCCCCAGCATTTT. As protein: CASRPDRVNQPQHF.

The chain couples TRBV2 to TRBJ1-4; weak D call: TRBD1 (6 bases). V shed 3 bases and J shed 7 bases, with 12 bases lying between them. CDR3 length: 14 residues. Germline V gene sequence: CDR1 SNHLY, CDR2 FYNNEI. DNA for the CDR3: TGTGCCAGCAGTGACAGGGGCGGTGGTGAAAAACTGTTTTTT. Translated, it gives CASSDRGGGEKLFF.

The table lists this clonotype with a few counts. The V gene is TRBV27, the J gene TRBJ1-2; D is undetermined. CDR1 and CDR2 (germline): MNHEY, SMNVEV (reference sequence). The CDR3 is 12 amino acids. V was cut by 6 bases and J by 8 bases, with 13 bases left in between. CDR3 protein: CASRAFPEGYTF. The CDR3 nucleotides are TGTGCCAGCAGGGCCTTCCCCGAGGGCTACACCTTC.

At least ten counts were recorded for this clonotype. The chain is built from TRBV2 and TRBJ2-1; 7 positions match TRBD1. Germline CDR1 SNHLY, CDR2 FYNNEI. The CDR3 sequence is 14 residues long. V gave up 7 bases and J gave up 7 bases; unmatched junction bases: 10. The CDR3 DNA reads TGTGCCAGCAAACAGGGGAACGTAGAGAATGAGCAGTTCTTC. Translated: CASKQGNVENEQFF.

Details on this clonotype: Compared with germline, one end of the junction differs, possibly owing to a read error. V gene TRBV6-2 or TRBV6-3 combines with J gene TRBJ2-1; D remains unclear. There are 12 residues in the CDR3. CDR1 and CDR2 (germline): MNHEY, SVGEGT. The CDR3 sequence: CASSHNYDEQFF. For the CDR3, the DNA is TGTGCCAGCAGTCACAACTACGATGAGCAGTTCTTC.